The 5 T cell receptor beta chains below all came from one sample that was sequenced in a study of response to subunit inactivated influenza vaccine (dated by TCRdb to about 2018). The library was generated by RT-PCR. The run used an Illumina HiSeq 2500. TCRdb cleaned the public reads at Q25 with fastp, built clones with MiXCR and kept in-frame beta chains. Every CDR3 protein is listed once, alongside the most common genes and DNA of its rows. The sample data list approximately 480,000 distinct CDR3 sequences, and 9.5% to 12% of these were observed just once. The ten top clones hold more than 10% of the sample. The time point label, read with the paper, signifies: 45 days after influenza vaccine administration. Sequencing used PBMCs from blood, obtained 45 days after vaccination. Receptors were obtained from a man aged 45-65 years who received an inactivated influenza vaccine. Donor details come from another sample of the same person, matched by shared clones.

This clonotype has a handful of counts. The V gene is TRBV3-1, the J gene TRBJ2-7; D is uncertain. Per germline, CDR1 LGHDT and CDR2 YNNKEL (reference sequence). V shed 1 base and J shed 0 bases, with 7 bases lying between them. CDR3 length equals 14 residues. The CDR3 loop reads CASSQGAPSYEQYF. CDR3 sequence (DNA): TGTGCCAGCAGCCAAGGGGCACCCTCCTACGAGCAGTACTTC.

This clonotype has more than one count but fewer than ten. The chain joins TRBV20-1 to TRBJ1-6; possibly TRBD1 for D (6 bases). From germline, CDR1 is DFQATT and CDR2 SNEGSKA (reference sequence). This CDR3 is built from 17 residues. Trimming left V 2 bases short and J 1 base short, with 15 bases between. The DNA of the CDR3 is TGCAGTGCTAGAATTGGGGGGGCGAGGTCCTATAATTCACCCCTCCACTTT. Translation gives CSARIGGARSYNSPLHF.

This clonotype came up a few times. The chain has TRBV3-1 and TRBJ2-1; D is ambiguous. This CDR3 contains 13 residues. Germline CDR1 LGHDT, CDR2 YNNKEL (reference sequence). V dropped 4 bases and J dropped 9 bases, with 13 bases sitting between them. CDR3 in amino acids: CASSRNQVGEQFF. The CDR3 DNA reads TGTGCCAGCAGCCGGAACCAGGTTGGTGAGCAGTTCTTC.

This rearrangement joins TRBV20-1 to TRBJ2-1; D may be TRBD2 (6 bases). Germline assignment: CDR1 DFQATT and CDR2 SNEGSKA (reference sequence). The CDR3 runs to 17 residues. Trimming removed 2 bases from V and 5 bases from J, with 22 bases in between. The CDR3 is CSARNPTSRGGHNEQFF. For the CDR3, the DNA is TGCAGTGCTAGAAACCCAACTAGTCGGGGAGGACACAATGAGCAGTTCTTC.

As for this clonotype: The CDR3 ends on some other residue instead of the conserved phenylalanine or tryptophan, so this is likely a read error. V and J are TRBV12-3 or TRBV12-4 and TRBJ2-2; 7 bases line up with TRBD2. The CDR3 is 16 residues long. The V and J ends lost 5 bases and 0 bases, in that order; junction bases with no gene match: 6. The CDR3 here is CASSPREGANTGELFS. CDR3 sequence (DNA): TGTGCCAGCAGTCCCAGGGAGGGTGCGAACACCGGGGAGCTGTTTTCT.